These 5 T cell receptor beta chains originate from one sample sequenced in a study of identical twins. One entry per CDR3 protein results from TCRdb running MiXCR on the 5' RACE reads. The sample holds around 490,000 distinct CDR3 sequences, 13% to 15% seen once. These data are also associated with another study on yellow fever vaccine responses in identical twins.

The sample comprised CD4+ T cells sorted from blood. Receptors were obtained from a woman between 18 and 29 years old in good health.

This clonotype came up a few times. The rearrangement joins TRBV3-1 to TRBJ2-1; either TRBD1 or TRBD2 may fit D (5 bases each). V dropped 2 bases and J dropped 12 bases, with 14 bases sitting between them. The germline CDR1 and CDR2 sequences are LGHDT and YNNKEL (reference sequence). The CDR3 totals 13 residues. The CDR3 region is CASSQQTPGRQFF. In DNA, the CDR3 is TGTGCCAGCAGCCAACAAACTCCGGGACGGCAGTTCTTC.

This chain links TRBV4-1 with TRBJ1-4, with D hard to call. The CDR3 is 14 amino acids. CDR1 is MGHRA, CDR2 YSYEKL, per germline. The V and J ends lost 1 base and 5 bases respectively, with 8 bases between them. The CDR3 region has the DNA TGCGCCAGCAGCCAAGGAGTGATGAATGAAAAACTGTTTTTT. As protein: CASSQGVMNEKLFF.

The chain uses TRBV20-1 and TRBJ2-1, with 10 bases matching TRBD1. The CDR3 length is 14 residues. Germline V gene sequence: CDR1 DFQATT, CDR2 SNEGSKA (reference sequence). The CDR3 nucleotides are TGCATACTCGGCGGTGGGACAGGGGTCAATGAGCAGTTCTTC. It encodes CILGGGTGVNEQFF.

This clonotype appeared many times. The J gene is TRBJ2-1, the V gene TRBV12-3 or TRBV12-4; TRBD2 aligns across 8 bases. The V and J ends lost 3 bases and 9 bases, in that order; junction bases with no gene match: 10. This CDR3 spans 15 amino acids. The chain's CDR3 is CASSLARTSSPEQFF. The DNA for the CDR3 is TGTGCCAGCAGTTTGGCCCGGACTAGCTCCCCTGAGCAGTTCTTC.

This clonotype came up many times. The V and J genes are TRBV4-3 and TRBJ2-2; D possibly uses TRBD1 or TRBD2 (5 bases each). Looked up from germline, CDR1 is LGHNA and CDR2 is YSLEER. This CDR3 comprises 16 residues. V was trimmed by 1 base and J by 3 bases, leaving 12 bases between them. As DNA, the CDR3 is TGCGCCAGCAGCCAAGCGAGGGGCCTAGACACCGGGGAGCTGTTTTTT. It yields the protein CASSQARGLDTGELFF.